This T cell receptor (beta chain) was recovered during a study of cytomegalovirus exposure and HLA in healthy donors. Study-level points and caveats: An analysis done earlier found most TCR beta V segments productive about 87% or about 30% of the time. Within the data, a cluster of highly shared sequence variants was likely a sequencing artifact.

As regards this clone: Its antigen is not identified.

Germline V gene sequence: CDR1 LNHDA, CDR2 SQIVND (reference sequence). The CDR3 is made up of 14 amino acids. Trimming pared 5 bases from V and 4 bases from J, leaving 14 bases between. PCR was performed using 60 Vbeta and 13 Jbeta primers. Authors' methods: Some 11 million shared chains were among the 60 million to 80 million unique TCR beta chains that a later analysis counted. The method was immunoSEQ multiplex PCR; TCRdb's version includes in-frame clones alone and lacks a portion of them. V and J calls plus clone size are reproduced from that table; the DNA served to infer D and trimming. The sample lists about 120,000 clones, over 65% occurring once.

Specimen: PBMCs. The receptor was derived from a young man in good health and CMV-seropositive. The chain couples TRBV19 to TRBJ1-1, with D tentatively TRBD1 (6 bases). The CDR3 DNA sequence: TGTGCCAGTAGTGCCAGGGGTGTGGTCACTGAAGCTTTCTTT. Translating gives CASSARGVVTEAFF.